The clone carrying this TCR beta chain showed up just once. TCRdb's copy holds only in-frame clones and misses some; the assay was immunoSEQ multiplex PCR. The table lists over 15,000 clones, around 35% of them singletons. The data belong to a study of graft-versus-host responses after intestinal transplantation. V dropped 6 bases and J dropped 12 bases, with 15 bases sitting between them. Germline CDR1 reads DFQATT; CDR2 reads SNEGSKA (reference sequence). The CDR3 spans 11 residues. Material: alloreactive CD4+ T cells from a mixed lymphocyte reaction culture, obtained before transplantation. The subset here: CFSE-low proliferating T cells sorted from approximately 6-day pre-transplant mixed lymphocyte reaction (GvH or HvG direction). V usage is TRBV20-1 and J usage is TRBJ2-1; no clear D gene. This TCR derives from a human patient who was an organ donor for intestinal transplantation. CDR3 nucleotides: TGCAGTGCCCCGGACCGGAGAAGGCAGTTCTTC. Protein: CSAPDRRRQFF.